Sequencing of this T cell receptor beta chain was carried out in a study of shared clonotypes between healthy human individuals. At the level of the study: There were three CD4 naive, three CD4 memory, two CD8 naive and one CD8 memory plates per donor.

Remarks on this clone: Its antigen is unknown.

Template for every sorted-subset replicate PCR totaled around 200 ng DNA, around 33,000 T cell genomes. Clones were sequenced by immunoSEQ multiplex PCR, and TCRdb holds only the in-frame ones, with some missing. This sample has 2 million to 2.5 million clones, with 90% to 96% found just once. Study-wide results and limits: Naive subsets typically showed greater estimated richness than memory subsets. Only blood was sampled, and tissue TCR repertoires likely differ from blood ones.

The sequence came from a man aged 18 to 35 in good health. Sequencing input: naive CD4+ T cells sorted from blood. The subset is: CD45RA+ positively selected.

The CDR3 DNA sequence: TGTGCCTGGAGTGACCAGCGGAGGGGGGGGGACACAGAGACCCAGTACTTC. Its translation is CAWSDQRRGGDTETQYF. The chain recombines TRBV30 with TRBJ2-5; the D gene is possibly TRBD2 (7 bases). Germline V CDR1 and CDR2: GTSNPN, SVGIG (reference sequence). CDR3 length equals 17 residues. The germline V and J ends were trimmed by 1 base and 4 bases, with 22 bases remaining between them.